The rows below give T cell receptor beta chains drawn from one sample of a study of cytomegalovirus exposure and HLA in healthy donors. Only in-frame clones appear in the TCRdb table, and some are missing; sequencing was by immunoSEQ multiplex PCR. Of over 150,000 clones in the sample, 79% were seen once. Sequencing was done on a sample of PBMCs. The receptors were sampled from a woman aged 18-35 years in good health and CMV-seronegative. The CDR3 runs from the conserved cysteine through the conserved F or W. A D gene is named only where the DNA matches it firmly. The size field is filled for only some rows; it gives once, few, many or a size class.

d_call j_call v_call clone_size cdr3_aa cdr3_nt
TRBD2 TRBJ2-4 TRBV18 NA CASSPSASLAGVRTKNIQYF TGTGCCAGCTCACCCTCGGCGTCGCTAGCGGGAGTGAGAACCAAAAACATTCAGTACTTC
NA TRBJ1-5 TRBV4-3 NA CASSQDRDDQPQHF TGCGCCAGCAGCCAAGATCGGGATGATCAGCCCCAGCATTTT
NA TRBJ1-2 TRBV28 once CASSFETAYGYTF TGTGCCAGCAGTTTCGAGACAGCATATGGCTACACCTTC
TRBD1 TRBJ1-2 TRBV30 few CAWSHGGQGGYTF TGTGCCTGGAGTCATGGCGGACAGGGCGGCTACACCTTC
TRBD1 TRBJ1-6 TRBV18 NA CASSPRRQGNRNSPLHF TGTGCCAGCTCACCACGGAGACAGGGGAATAGGAATTCACCCCTCCACTTT
NA TRBJ2-7 TRBV19 NA CASSVRDTVYEQYF TGTGCCAGTAGTGTCCGGGACACTGTCTACGAGCAGTACTTC
NA TRBJ1-1 TRBV4-1 NA CASSRRGLNTEAFF TGCGCCAGCAGCCGAAGGGGTTTGAACACTGAAGCTTTCTTT
NA TRBJ2-1 TRBV6-1 NA CASMEGQSYNEQFF TGTGCCAGCATGGAGGGGCAGTCCTACAATGAGCAGTTCTTC
NA TRBJ1-2 TRBV7-2 few CASSLNPGGGYGYTF TGTGCCAGCAGCTTAAATCCCGGGGGGGGCTATGGCTACACCTTC
TRBD2 TRBJ2-2 TRBV27 NA CASSARAGTSAGELFF TGTGCCAGCAGTGCAAGGGCTGGGACTAGCGCCGGGGAGCTGTTTTTT
NA TRBJ2-3 TRBV10-1 NA CASSDSGLDTQYF TGCGCCAGCAGTGATTCAGGGCTAGATACGCAGTATTTT
TRBD2 TRBJ2-5 TRBV4-2 once CASSQEGGIGGETQYF TGTGCCAGCAGCCAAGAGGGAGGGATCGGAGGAGAGACCCAGTACTTC
TRBD1 TRBJ1-1 TRBV9 NA CASSPGQGWTEAFF TGTGCCAGCAGCCCGGGACAGGGTTGGACTGAAGCTTTCTTT
NA TRBJ1-1 TRBV2 NA CASSRPEENTEAFF TGTGCCAGCAGTCGTCCAGAGGAGAACACTGAAGCTTTCTTT
NA TRBJ2-5 TRBV9 NA CASSVASDSPQYF TGTGCCAGCAGCGTAGCGTCGGATAGCCCCCAGTACTTC
NA TRBJ2-7 TRBV7-2 NA CASTRTATYEQYF TGTGCCAGCACCCGGACAGCGACCTACGAGCAGTACTTC
TRBD1 TRBJ2-7 TRBV28 NA CASRTGASYEQYF TGTGCCAGCCGGACAGGGGCTTCCTACGAGCAGTACTTC
NA TRBJ1-4 TRBV5-4 NA CASSPEPTVDEKLFF TGTGCCAGCAGCCCCGAACCCACCGTAGATGAAAAACTGTTTTTT
TRBD1 TRBJ2-3 TRBV7-9 NA CASSFLDRGLADTQYF TGTGCCAGCAGCTTCCTTGACAGGGGGCTGGCAGATACGCAGTATTTT
TRBD1 TRBJ1-6 TRBV19 NA CASTPGGGSPLHF TGTGCCAGTACCCCAGGGGGCGGTTCACCCCTCCACTTT
TRBD1 TRBJ1-6 TRBV27 NA CASSFGTGDSPLHF TGTGCCAGCAGTTTTGGGACAGGGGATTCACCCCTCCACTTT
TRBD1 TRBJ1-2 TRBV4-1 NA CASSQGTGLAYGYTF TGCGCCAGCAGCCAAGGGACAGGGCTGGCGTATGGCTACACCTTC
TRBD2 TRBJ2-1 TRBV7-9 once CASSLVAGNNEQFF TGTGCCAGCAGCTTAGTAGCGGGGAACAATGAGCAGTTCTTC
NA TRBJ2-1 TRBV5-1 NA CASSLNQGSYNEQFF TGCGCCAGCAGCTTGAATCAGGGTTCCTACAATGAGCAGTTCTTC
TRBD1 TRBJ2-5 TRBV5-5 NA CASSLTPGQVTETQYF TGTGCCAGCAGCTTAACTCCGGGACAGGTAACCGAGACCCAGTACTTC
NA TRBJ2-1 TRBV7-3 NA CAVAPGDLIYNEQFF TGTGCCGTAGCGCCGGGGGACTTGATATACAATGAGCAGTTCTTC